This is a list of T cell receptor beta chains from one sample in a study of human T cells and chemical hapten exposure. MiXCR, run by TCRdb on the RACE reads, gives a single entry per CDR3 protein. The sample has about 270,000 distinct CDR3 sequences, about 7.7% seen once. This sample comprised whole blood, obtained in connection with sensitization to the hapten diphenylcyclopropenone (DPC). The receptors here all came from a man younger than 35 with alopecia areata. Some clones in this sample may be carry-over from other donors' samples. The CDR3 runs from the conserved cysteine through the conserved F or W. Each record gives: D gene, V gene, J gene, CDR3 protein. D genes are given only for firm matches.

D gene: NA
V gene: TRBV7-9
J gene: TRBJ2-1
CDR3 protein: CASSSGPPLHNEQFF

D gene: TRBD1
V gene: TRBV5-4
J gene: TRBJ1-1
CDR3 protein: CASRPRDRVKAFF

D gene: TRBD2
V gene: TRBV10-3
J gene: TRBJ2-1
CDR3 protein: CAISDPLAGGPYNEQFF

D gene: NA
V gene: TRBV12-3/TRBV12-4
J gene: TRBJ2-3
CDR3 protein: CASSLGSDTDTQYF

D gene: TRBD2
V gene: TRBV3-1
J gene: TRBJ2-1
CDR3 protein: CASRIAGGFYNEQFF

D gene: NA
V gene: TRBV20-1
J gene: TRBJ2-3
CDR3 protein: CSAARGQSTDTQYF

D gene: TRBD1
V gene: TRBV10-3
J gene: TRBJ2-3
CDR3 protein: CAIKGTATDTQYF

D gene: TRBD2
V gene: TRBV7-2
J gene: TRBJ2-7
CDR3 protein: CASSLAGGGATHEQYF

D gene: NA
V gene: TRBV2
J gene: TRBJ2-3
CDR3 protein: CASSEAKVYDTQYF

D gene: NA
V gene: TRBV18
J gene: TRBJ1-4
CDR3 protein: CATVRSGGEKLFF

D gene: TRBD1
V gene: TRBV7-2
J gene: TRBJ2-3
CDR3 protein: CASSGRDSPQYF

D gene: NA
V gene: TRBV15
J gene: TRBJ2-3
CDR3 protein: CVTSRAGPSTDTQYF

D gene: NA
V gene: TRBV6-6
J gene: TRBJ1-5
CDR3 protein: CASGNRQDNQPQHF

D gene: NA
V gene: TRBV7-6
J gene: TRBJ2-7
CDR3 protein: CASSLGQTPYEQYF

D gene: NA
V gene: TRBV7-9
J gene: TRBJ2-4
CDR3 protein: CASSLLTENIQYF

D gene: TRBD1
V gene: TRBV11-1
J gene: TRBJ2-7
CDR3 protein: CASSNTGQGHYEQYF

D gene: NA
V gene: TRBV20-1
J gene: TRBJ1-6
CDR3 protein: CSASADRPNSPLHF

D gene: NA
V gene: TRBV18
J gene: TRBJ2-7
CDR3 protein: CASSPPSRMEQYF

D gene: NA
V gene: TRBV7-9
J gene: TRBJ2-7
CDR3 protein: CASSLPPSYEQYF

D gene: NA
V gene: TRBV4-1
J gene: TRBJ1-1
CDR3 protein: CASSQAMGSEAFF

D gene: NA
V gene: TRBV10-3
J gene: TRBJ1-2
CDR3 protein: CAIRDGIYGYTF

D gene: TRBD2
V gene: TRBV6-2/TRBV6-3
J gene: TRBJ2-1
CDR3 protein: CASSSAIAGGSSGEQFF

D gene: NA
V gene: TRBV5-1
J gene: TRBJ2-7
CDR3 protein: CASSLLGGPYEQYF

D gene: TRBD2
V gene: TRBV20-1
J gene: TRBJ2-1
CDR3 protein: CSAKTSGGARFISYNEQFF

D gene: NA
V gene: TRBV7-2
J gene: TRBJ1-5
CDR3 protein: CASSFGFSNQPQHF

D gene: TRBD1
V gene: TRBV7-9
J gene: TRBJ2-5
CDR3 protein: CASSLRTGQETQYF

D gene: NA
V gene: TRBV6-2/TRBV6-3
J gene: TRBJ2-3
CDR3 protein: CASSYIGQGSDTQYF

D gene: NA
V gene: TRBV6-1
J gene: TRBJ1-5
CDR3 protein: CASSERGGNQPQHF

D gene: NA
V gene: TRBV5-4
J gene: TRBJ2-6
CDR3 protein: CASSPRNSGANVLTF

D gene: TRBD1
V gene: TRBV28
J gene: TRBJ2-1
CDR3 protein: CASSYRGLEQFF

D gene: TRBD1
V gene: TRBV10-3
J gene: TRBJ1-6
CDR3 protein: CAISLEGQNNSPLHF

D gene: NA
V gene: TRBV2
J gene: TRBJ1-4
CDR3 protein: CASCVIEKLFF

D gene: TRBD1
V gene: TRBV6-2/TRBV6-3
J gene: TRBJ2-7
CDR3 protein: CASSRGQGIYEQYF

D gene: NA
V gene: TRBV12-3/TRBV12-4
J gene: TRBJ1-2
CDR3 protein: CASSNRRGPGYTF

D gene: TRBD2
V gene: TRBV4-1
J gene: TRBJ2-1
CDR3 protein: CASSQEGLAGVGEQFF

D gene: NA
V gene: TRBV4-3
J gene: TRBJ1-2
CDR3 protein: CASSRSRQGFYGYTF

D gene: NA
V gene: TRBV5-1
J gene: TRBJ1-4
CDR3 protein: CASSGVWGLNEKLFF

D gene: NA
V gene: TRBV29-1
J gene: TRBJ2-1
CDR3 protein: CSVEEGRIYYNEQFF

D gene: NA
V gene: TRBV20-1
J gene: TRBJ1-1
CDR3 protein: CSASGQGIYGFDEAFF

D gene: NA
V gene: TRBV27
J gene: TRBJ1-6
CDR3 protein: CASTHGAAPLHF

D gene: NA
V gene: TRBV10-3
J gene: TRBJ1-1
CDR3 protein: CAINGGAEAFF

D gene: NA
V gene: TRBV6-5
J gene: TRBJ1-6
CDR3 protein: CASKAEGGAISTPLHF

D gene: NA
V gene: TRBV12-3/TRBV12-4
J gene: TRBJ1-2
CDR3 protein: CASNRAVVSYGYTF

D gene: NA
V gene: TRBV28
J gene: TRBJ1-6
CDR3 protein: CASSFRGRGNNSPLHF

D gene: NA
V gene: TRBV6-5
J gene: TRBJ2-2
CDR3 protein: CASSYSIGRGNTGELFF

D gene: TRBD1
V gene: TRBV7-9
J gene: TRBJ1-5
CDR3 protein: CASSPRQGQPQHF

D gene: NA
V gene: TRBV6-2/TRBV6-3
J gene: TRBJ2-5
CDR3 protein: CASGRAWTDKETQYF

D gene: TRBD1
V gene: TRBV20-1
J gene: TRBJ1-5
CDR3 protein: CSAPGQGAGDGNQPQHF

D gene: NA
V gene: TRBV7-2
J gene: TRBJ2-1
CDR3 protein: CASSWTVPGRLHNEQFF

D gene: NA
V gene: TRBV29-1
J gene: TRBJ1-1
CDR3 protein: CSVETSLNTEAFF

D gene: TRBD1
V gene: TRBV14
J gene: TRBJ1-6
CDR3 protein: CASSQTGGTSPLHF

D gene: NA
V gene: TRBV15
J gene: TRBJ1-5
CDR3 protein: CATSRVTFSNQPQHF

D gene: NA
V gene: TRBV7-8
J gene: TRBJ2-2
CDR3 protein: CASSLLFTGELFF

D gene: NA
V gene: TRBV28
J gene: TRBJ2-2
CDR3 protein: CASTGTGTRAGELFF

D gene: TRBD1
V gene: TRBV7-9
J gene: TRBJ1-2
CDR3 protein: CASSYPDRGDYTF

D gene: NA
V gene: TRBV2
J gene: TRBJ1-6
CDR3 protein: CASSPLGSYLGGPLHF

D gene: NA
V gene: TRBV29-1
J gene: TRBJ2-5
CDR3 protein: CSVEDRDPTQETQYF

D gene: NA
V gene: TRBV2
J gene: TRBJ2-1
CDR3 protein: CASSERPSAYNEQFF

D gene: TRBD2
V gene: TRBV10-3
J gene: TRBJ2-5
CDR3 protein: CATGLAGTETQYF

D gene: NA
V gene: TRBV3-1
J gene: TRBJ1-2
CDR3 protein: CASSQVSVVRGSGYTF